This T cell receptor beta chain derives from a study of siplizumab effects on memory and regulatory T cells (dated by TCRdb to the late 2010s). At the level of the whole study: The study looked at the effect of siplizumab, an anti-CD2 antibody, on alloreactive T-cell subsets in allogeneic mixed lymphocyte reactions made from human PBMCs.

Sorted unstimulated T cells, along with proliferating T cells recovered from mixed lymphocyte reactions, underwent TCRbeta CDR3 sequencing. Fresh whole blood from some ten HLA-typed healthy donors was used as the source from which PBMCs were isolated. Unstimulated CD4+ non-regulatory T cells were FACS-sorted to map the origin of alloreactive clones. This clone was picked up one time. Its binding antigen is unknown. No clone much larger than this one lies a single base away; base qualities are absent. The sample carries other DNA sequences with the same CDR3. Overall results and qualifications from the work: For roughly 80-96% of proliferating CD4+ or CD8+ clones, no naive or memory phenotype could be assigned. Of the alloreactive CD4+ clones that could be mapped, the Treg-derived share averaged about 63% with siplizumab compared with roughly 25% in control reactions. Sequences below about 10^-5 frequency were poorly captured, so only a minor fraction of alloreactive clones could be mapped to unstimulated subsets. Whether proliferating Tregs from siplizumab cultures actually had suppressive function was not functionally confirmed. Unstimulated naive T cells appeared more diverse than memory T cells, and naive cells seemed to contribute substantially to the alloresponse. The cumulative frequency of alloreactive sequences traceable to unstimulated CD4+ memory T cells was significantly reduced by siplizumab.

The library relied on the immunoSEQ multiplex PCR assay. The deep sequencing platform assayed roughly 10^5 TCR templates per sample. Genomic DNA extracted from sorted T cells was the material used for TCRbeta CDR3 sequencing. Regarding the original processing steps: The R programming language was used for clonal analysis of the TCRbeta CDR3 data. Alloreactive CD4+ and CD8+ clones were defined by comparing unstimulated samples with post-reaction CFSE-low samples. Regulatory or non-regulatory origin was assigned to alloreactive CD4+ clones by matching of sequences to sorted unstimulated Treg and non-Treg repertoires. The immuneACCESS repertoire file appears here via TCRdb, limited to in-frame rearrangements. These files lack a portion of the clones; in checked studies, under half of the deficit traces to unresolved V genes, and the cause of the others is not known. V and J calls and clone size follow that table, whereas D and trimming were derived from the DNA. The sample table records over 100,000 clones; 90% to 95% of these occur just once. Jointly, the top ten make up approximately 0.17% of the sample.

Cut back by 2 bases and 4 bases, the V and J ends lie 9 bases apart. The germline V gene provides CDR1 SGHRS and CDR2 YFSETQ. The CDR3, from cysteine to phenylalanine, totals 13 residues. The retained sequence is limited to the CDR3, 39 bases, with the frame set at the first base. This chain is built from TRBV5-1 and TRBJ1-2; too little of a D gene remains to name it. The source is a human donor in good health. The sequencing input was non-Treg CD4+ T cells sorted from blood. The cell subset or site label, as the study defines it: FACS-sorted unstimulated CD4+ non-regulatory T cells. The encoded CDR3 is CASSFGRTYGYTF. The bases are TGCGCCAGCAGCTTTGGGCGGACCTATGGCTACACCTTC. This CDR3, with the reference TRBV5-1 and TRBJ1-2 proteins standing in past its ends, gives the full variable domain KAGVTQTPRYLIKTRGQQVTLSCSPISGHRSVSWYQQTPGQGLQFLFEYFSETQRNKGNFPGRFSGRQFSNSRSEMNVSTLELGDSALYLCASSFGRTYGYTFGSGTRLTVV.